Listed below are T cell receptor beta chains from one sample, sequenced in a study of cytomegalovirus exposure and HLA in healthy donors. TCRdb keeps only in-frame clones here, not all; method: immunoSEQ multiplex PCR. The table includes about 170,000 clones, roughly 84% detected once. Sequencing used PBMCs. These receptors all come from a boy younger than 10 in good health and CMV-seronegative. CDR3s include the opening cysteine and the closing phenylalanine or tryptophan.

v_gene	j_gene	CDR3aa
TRBV4-2	TRBJ2-7	CASSQDQGTSGSSF
TRBV14	TRBJ2-3	CASSLHPAGGTTNTQYF
TRBV19	TRBJ1-5	CASSVYSGQPQHF
TRBV19	TRBJ2-3	CASSIEATSGRSTDTQYF
TRBV11-2	TRBJ2-7	CASSFSSQAPYEQYF
TRBV5-1	TRBJ1-3	CASSLGGQKSGNTIYF
TRBV6-1	TRBJ1-2	CASRTVNYGYTF
TRBV7-8	TRBJ2-7	CASSLSGRLPGGEQYF
TRBV7-9	TRBJ1-1	CASSPTGVSTEAFF
TRBV27	TRBJ1-5	CASSPDRGNQPQHF
TRBV11-1	TRBJ2-1	CASSLVGEGHNEQFF
TRBV14	TRBJ2-3	CASSHRTETQYF
TRBV5-1	TRBJ1-1	CASSYRNTGTGKNTEAFF
TRBV6-5	TRBJ1-1	CASSYQGNTEAFF
TRBV7-9	TRBJ2-5	CASSLGQGLETQYF
TRBV11-3	TRBJ2-3	CASSLARQHTQYF
TRBV6-1	TRBJ2-2	CASTGEPRDTGELFF
TRBV11-2	TRBJ2-5	CASSLIGTSQETQYF
TRBV27	TRBJ1-1	CASSPGRLNTEAFF
TRBV5-6	TRBJ2-7	CASSGNRAYEQYF
TRBV29-1	TRBJ2-5	CSVDTGTSGRLGQYF